This T cell receptor (beta chain) was captured by sequencing in a study of radiotherapy plus CTLA-4 blockade in lung cancer. Study summary: Patients showed objective responses in 18% of cases, and disease control was achieved by 31%.

The method was immunoSEQ multiplex PCR; TCRdb's version includes in-frame clones alone and lacks a portion of them. This sample has roughly 59,000 clones, with 72% found just once. Patients had chemo-refractory metastatic non-small-cell lung cancer and received focal radiation plus CTLA-4 blockade that used ipilimumab. Study-level points and caveats: Some TCR clones had been derived from tumors. These clones expanded in peripheral blood after radiotherapy plus ipilimumab.

On this clone itself: Antigen unknown.

The sequencing here drew on peripheral blood, taken from a patient treated with radiotherapy plus ipilimumab. The TCR sequence derives from a human donor with non-small cell lung cancer whose response to radiotherapy plus ipilimumab could not be evaluated.

CDR3 sequence reads: CASSVADANEKLFF. CDR3 sequence (DNA): TGTGCCAGCAGCGTAGCCGATGCTAATGAAAAACTGTTTTTT. The chain combines TRBV5-4 with TRBJ1-4; D gene uncertain. From germline, CDR1 is SGHNT and CDR2 YYREEE (reference sequence). Trimming stripped 4 bases from V and 3 bases from J, with 10 bases between. The CDR3 consists of 14 residues.